Shown below are 3 T cell receptor beta chains from a single sample sequenced in a study of T cell changes during pregnancy in multiple sclerosis. Sequencing was performed with immunoSEQ multiplex PCR; in TCRdb, only in-frame clones are kept and a portion is missing. Of 70,000 to 75,000 clones detected, about 92% appear once; the ten largest clones hold 2.3%. The specimen comprised peripheral blood, sampled before pregnancy. These receptor sequences come from a female donor with multiple sclerosis, enrolled in a pregnancy study.

This clone has just one count. The chain recombines TRBV4-3 with TRBJ1-1; D not resolved. There are 15 residues in the CDR3. V was clipped by 3 bases and J by 2 bases, with 13 bases between them. Germline V gives CDR1 LGHNA, CDR2 YSLEER. The CDR3 coding sequence is TGCGCCAGCAGCCAGGGCCTCACAGAAAACACTGAAGCTTTCTTT. Amino acids: CASSQGLTENTEAFF.

This clone was counted once. The chain carries TRBV27 and TRBJ2-7, with D possibly TRBD1 on 5 matching bases. Per the germline V gene, CDR1 is MNHEY and CDR2 is SMNVEV (reference sequence). Deletions cut 5 bases from V and 6 bases from J, with 17 bases between. The CDR3 loop spans 14 amino acids. CDR3 region: CASSSQGWYREQYF. The CDR3 DNA sequence: TGTGCCAGCAGTAGCCAGGGTTGGTACCGCGAGCAGTACTTC.

The rearrangement uses TRBV6-5 and TRBJ2-7, with 9 positions matching TRBD1. CDR3 size: 15 residues. Unmatched junction bases numbered 15, after V lost 6 bases and J lost 9 bases. Germline V lookup: CDR1 MNHEY, CDR2 SVGAGI. The CDR3 DNA reads TGTGCCAGCAGCCAGAGACAGGGGGTTTTACATGGGCAGTACTTC. It specifies CASSQRQGVLHGQYF.